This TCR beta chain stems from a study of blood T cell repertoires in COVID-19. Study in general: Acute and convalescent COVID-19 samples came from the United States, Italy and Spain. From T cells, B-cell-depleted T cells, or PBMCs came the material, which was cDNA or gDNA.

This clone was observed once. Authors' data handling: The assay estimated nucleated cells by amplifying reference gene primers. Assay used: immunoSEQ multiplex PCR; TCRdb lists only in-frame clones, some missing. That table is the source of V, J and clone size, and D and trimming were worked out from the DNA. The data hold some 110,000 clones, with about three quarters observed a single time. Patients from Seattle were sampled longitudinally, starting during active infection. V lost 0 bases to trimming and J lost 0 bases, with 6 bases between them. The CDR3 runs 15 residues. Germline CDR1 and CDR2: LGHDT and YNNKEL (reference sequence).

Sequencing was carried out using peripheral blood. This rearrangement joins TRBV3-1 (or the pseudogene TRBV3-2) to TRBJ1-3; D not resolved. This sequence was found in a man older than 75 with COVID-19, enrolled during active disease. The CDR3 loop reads CASSQEYSSGNTIYF. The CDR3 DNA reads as TGTGCCAGCAGCCAAGAATACAGCTCTGGAAACACCATATATTTT.